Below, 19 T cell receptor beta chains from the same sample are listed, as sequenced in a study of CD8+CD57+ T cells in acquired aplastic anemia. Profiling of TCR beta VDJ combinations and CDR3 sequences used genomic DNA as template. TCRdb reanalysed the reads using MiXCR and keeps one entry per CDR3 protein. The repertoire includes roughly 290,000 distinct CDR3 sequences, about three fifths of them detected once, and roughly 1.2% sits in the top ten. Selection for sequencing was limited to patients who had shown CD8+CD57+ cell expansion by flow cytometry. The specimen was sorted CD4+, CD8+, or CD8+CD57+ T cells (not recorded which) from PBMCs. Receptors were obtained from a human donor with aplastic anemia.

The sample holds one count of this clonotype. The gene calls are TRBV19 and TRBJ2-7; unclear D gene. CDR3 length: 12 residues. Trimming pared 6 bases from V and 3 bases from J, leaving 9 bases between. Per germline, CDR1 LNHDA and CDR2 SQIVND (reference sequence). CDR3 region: CASRALHYEQYF. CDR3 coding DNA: TGTGCCAGTAGAGCTCTTCACTACGAGCAGTACTTC.

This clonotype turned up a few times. This CDR3 is CSALATVSYEQYF. The CDR3 DNA is TGCAGTGCCCTCGCGACTGTCTCCTACGAGCAGTACTTC. The gene calls are TRBV20-1 and TRBJ2-7, with D uncertain. Germline loops: CDR1 DFQATT, CDR2 SNEGSKA (reference sequence). V lost 6 bases, J lost 0 bases, and 12 bases lay in between. The CDR3 covers 13 residues.

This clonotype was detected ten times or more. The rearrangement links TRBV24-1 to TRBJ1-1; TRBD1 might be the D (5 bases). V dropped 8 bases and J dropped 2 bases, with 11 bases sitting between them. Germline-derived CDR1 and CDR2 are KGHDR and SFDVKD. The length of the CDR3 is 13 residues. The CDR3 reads CATKSTDNTEAFF. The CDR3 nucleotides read TGTGCCACCAAATCGACAGATAACACTGAAGCTTTCTTT.

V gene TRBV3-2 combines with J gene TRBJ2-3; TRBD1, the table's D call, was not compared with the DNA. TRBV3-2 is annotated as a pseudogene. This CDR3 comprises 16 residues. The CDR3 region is CASSQERGGVPDTQYF. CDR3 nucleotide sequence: TGTGCCAGCAGCCAAGAACGGGGGGGAGTGCCAGATACGCAGTATTTT.

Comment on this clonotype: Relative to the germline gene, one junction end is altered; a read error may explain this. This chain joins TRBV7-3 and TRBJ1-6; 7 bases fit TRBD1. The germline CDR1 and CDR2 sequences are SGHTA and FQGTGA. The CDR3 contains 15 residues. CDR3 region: CDSSLKDRVGSHLHF. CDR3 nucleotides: TGTGACAGCAGCTTAAAAGACAGGGTGGGTTCACACCTCCACTTT.

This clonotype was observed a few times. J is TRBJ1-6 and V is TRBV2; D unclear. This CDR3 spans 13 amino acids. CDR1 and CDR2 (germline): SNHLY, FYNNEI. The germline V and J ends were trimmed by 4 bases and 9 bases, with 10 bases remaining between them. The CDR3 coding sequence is TGTGCCAGCAGTGGCGGCCAACGTTCACCCCTCCACTTT. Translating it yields CASSGGQRSPLHF.

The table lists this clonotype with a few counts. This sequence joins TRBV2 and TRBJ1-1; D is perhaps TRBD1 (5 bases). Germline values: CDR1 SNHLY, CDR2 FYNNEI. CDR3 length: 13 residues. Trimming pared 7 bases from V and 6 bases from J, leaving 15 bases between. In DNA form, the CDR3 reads TGTGCCAGCATAAGTATAGGGGCGCCTGAAGCTTTCTTT. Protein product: CASISIGAPEAFF.

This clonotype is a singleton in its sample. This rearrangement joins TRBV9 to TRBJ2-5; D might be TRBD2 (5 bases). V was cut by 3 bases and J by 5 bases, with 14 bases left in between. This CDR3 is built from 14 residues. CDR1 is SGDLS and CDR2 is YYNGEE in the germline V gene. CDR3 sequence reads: CASSATGMWETQYF. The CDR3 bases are TGTGCCAGCAGCGCGACGGGGATGTGGGAGACCCAGTACTTC.

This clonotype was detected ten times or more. As DNA, the CDR3 is TGTGCCAGTAGTATAGATGGGGGGGTGGGTAATGAGCAGTTCTTC. Translation gives CASSIDGGVGNEQFF. The chain links TRBV19 to TRBJ2-1; the match to TRBD2 covers 7 bases. V trimming: 0 bases; J trimming: 7 bases; junction bases outside the gene matches: 6. The CDR3 runs to 15 residues. Germline CDR1 and CDR2: LNHDA and SQIVND (reference sequence).

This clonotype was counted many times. The DNA for the CDR3 is TGTGCCAGCAGCGTAGCTGGTACCCGACAAGAGACCCAGTACTTC. It specifies CASSVAGTRQETQYF. The rearrangement links TRBV9 to TRBJ2-5; no reliable D call. V lost 0 bases to trimming and J lost 2 bases, with 11 bases between them. The CDR3 totals 15 residues. In germline, CDR1 is SGDLS, CDR2 YYNGEE.

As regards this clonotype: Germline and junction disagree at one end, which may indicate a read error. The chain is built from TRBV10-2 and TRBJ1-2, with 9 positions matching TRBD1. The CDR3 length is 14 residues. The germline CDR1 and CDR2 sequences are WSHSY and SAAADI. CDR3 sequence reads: CASSGTGDRYGYTF. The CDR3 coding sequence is TGCGCCAGCAGTGGGACAGGGGACCGCTATGGTTACACCTTC.

Written as DNA, the CDR3 is TGTGCCAGCGTAGACTTTGTCGGGGCTAACTATGGCTACACCGGGGAGCTGTTTTTT. Amino acid sequence: CASVDFVGANYGYTGELFF. The genes are TRBV2 and TRBJ2-2, with D possibly being TRBD1 or TRBD2 (5 bases each). In germline, CDR1 is SNHLY, CDR2 FYNNEI. This CDR3 spans 19 amino acids. The V end was cut by 8 bases, the J end by 3 bases, with 28 bases between.

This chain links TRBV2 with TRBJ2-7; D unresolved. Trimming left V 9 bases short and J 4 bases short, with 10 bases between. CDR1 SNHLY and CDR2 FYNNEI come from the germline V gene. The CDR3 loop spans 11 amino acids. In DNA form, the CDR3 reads TGTGCCAGGGAGACTGAATACGAGCAGTACTTC. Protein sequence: CARETEYEQYF.

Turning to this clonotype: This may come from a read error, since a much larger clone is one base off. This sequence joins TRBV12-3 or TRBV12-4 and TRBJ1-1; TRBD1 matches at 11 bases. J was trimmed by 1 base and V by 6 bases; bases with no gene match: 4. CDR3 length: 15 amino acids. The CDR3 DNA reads TGTGCCAGCAGGGCCGGGACAGGGGGGAACACTGAAGCTTTCTTT. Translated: CASRAGTGGNTEAFF.

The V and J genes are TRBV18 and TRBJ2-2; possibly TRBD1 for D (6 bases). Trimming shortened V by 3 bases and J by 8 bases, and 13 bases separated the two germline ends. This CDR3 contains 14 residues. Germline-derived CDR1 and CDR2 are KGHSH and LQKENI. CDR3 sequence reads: CASSPPNDRGELFF. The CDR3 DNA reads TGTGCCAGCTCACCGCCTAACGACAGGGGGGAGCTGTTTTTT.

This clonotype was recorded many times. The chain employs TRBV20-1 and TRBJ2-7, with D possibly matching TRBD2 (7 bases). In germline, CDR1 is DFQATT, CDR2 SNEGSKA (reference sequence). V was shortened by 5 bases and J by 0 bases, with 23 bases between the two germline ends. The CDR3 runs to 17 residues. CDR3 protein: CSAQPNPKGGSSYEQYF. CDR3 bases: TGCAGTGCTCAACCCAACCCCAAGGGGGGGAGCTCCTACGAGCAGTACTTC.

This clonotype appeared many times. CDR3 protein: CASSTYRGPGEQYF. In DNA, the CDR3 is TGTGCCAGCAGTACCTACAGGGGGCCGGGCGAGCAGTACTTC. V usage is TRBV12-3 or TRBV12-4 and J usage is TRBJ2-7, with TRBD1 matching over 9 bases. V was clipped by 5 bases and J by 6 bases; unmatched bases: 8. The CDR3 covers 14 residues.

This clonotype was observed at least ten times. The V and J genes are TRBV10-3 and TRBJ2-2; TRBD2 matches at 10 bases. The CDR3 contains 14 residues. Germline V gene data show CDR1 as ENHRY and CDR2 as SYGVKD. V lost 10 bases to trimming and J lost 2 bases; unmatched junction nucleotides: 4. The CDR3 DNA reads TGTGCCACCCAGCGGGAGGGTAACACCGGGGAGCTGTTTTTT. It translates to CATQREGNTGELFF.

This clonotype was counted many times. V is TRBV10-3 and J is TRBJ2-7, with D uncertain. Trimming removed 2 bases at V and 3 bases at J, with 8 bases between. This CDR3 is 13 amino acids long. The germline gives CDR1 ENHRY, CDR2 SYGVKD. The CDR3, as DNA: TGTGCCATCAGTGAGGGTTTCCTCTACGAGCAGTACTTC. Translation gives CAISEGFLYEQYF.